The 21 T cell receptor beta chains presented below share a single source sample, sequenced in a study of cytomegalovirus exposure and HLA in healthy donors. Libraries were prepared by immunoSEQ multiplex PCR; TCRdb keeps only in-frame clonotypes and omits some of them. The profile shows around 150,000 clones, around 96% of them singletons. Input material: PBMCs. These receptors came from a woman between 18 and 29 years old in good health and CMV-seronegative.

The chain is built from TRBV27 and TRBJ2-2; TRBD2 aligns across 8 bases. The trim removed 5 bases at V and 4 bases at J, leaving 9 bases unmatched. Germline V gene lookup returns CDR1 MNHEY and CDR2 SMNVEV (reference sequence). The CDR3 runs 16 residues. The CDR3 sequence: CASSPLGGGSTGELFF. The CDR3 nucleotides read TGTGCCAGCAGTCCGCTTGGCGGGGGGTCCACCGGGGAGCTGTTTTTT.

This clone was seen repeatedly, ten times or more. This specimen includes other DNA sequences encoding the same CDR3. V is TRBV6-5 and J is TRBJ2-5; TRBD2 agrees at 7 bases. V gave up 0 bases and J gave up 2 bases; unmatched junction bases: 3. The CDR3 sequence is 15 residues long. Looked up from germline, CDR1 is MNHEY and CDR2 is SVGAGI. The CDR3 region has the DNA TGTGCCAGCAGTTACTCGGGGGGAGGGCAAGAGACCCAGTACTTC. Its protein product is CASSYSGGGQETQYF.

This clone was observed a few times. The V and J genes are TRBV7-8 and TRBJ1-5; D is ambiguous. Germline V gene lookup returns CDR1 SGHVS and CDR2 FQNEAQ. This CDR3 spans 14 amino acids. Trimming cost V 2 bases and J 2 bases, with 7 bases left between them. The CDR3 sequence: CASSLSGGNQPQHF. The CDR3 DNA is TGTGCCAGCAGCTTATCAGGTGGCAATCAGCCCCAGCATTTT.

The rearrangement joins TRBV6-1 to TRBJ1-1; 8 bases are shared with TRBD1. This CDR3 comprises 17 residues. The trim removed 3 bases at V and 2 bases at J, leaving 11 bases unmatched. Germline V gene lookup returns CDR1 MNHNS and CDR2 SASEGT. CDR3 in amino acids: CASSDVQGAISNTEAFF. In DNA form, the CDR3 reads TGTGCCAGCAGTGACGTCCAGGGGGCGATTTCAAACACTGAAGCTTTCTTT.

The V and J genes are TRBV7-2 and TRBJ2-7; 9 bases map to TRBD2. CDR3 length: 16 amino acids. Germline V gene lookup returns CDR1 SGHTA and CDR2 FQGNSA. Germline trimming cut 1 base from V and 5 bases from J; bases unmatched to any gene: 9. The CDR3 is CASSLGSSGVRNEQYF. The CDR3 DNA is TGTGCCAGCAGCTTAGGTTCTAGCGGGGTGCGTAACGAGCAGTACTTC.

The chain couples TRBV2 to TRBJ2-1, with D perhaps matching TRBD2 (7 bases). This CDR3 region has 15 residues. V was cut by 6 bases and J by 4 bases, with 16 bases left in between. CDR1 and CDR2 from the germline V gene are SNHLY and FYNNEI. The DNA of the CDR3 is TGTGCCAGCAGATTACGGGGGGCCGGTTACAATGAGCAGTTCTTC. Its protein is CASRLRGAGYNEQFF. Looking up the rest from reference TRBV2 and TRBJ2-1 gives the full variable domain: EPEVTQTPSHQVTQMGQEVILRCVPISNHLYFYWYRQILGQKVEFLVSFYNNEISEKSEIFDDQFSVERPDGSNFTLKIRSTKLEDSAMYFCASRLRGAGYNEQFFGPGTRLTVL.

The J gene is TRBJ2-7, the V gene TRBV19; a weak D match, TRBD2 (6 bases). The germline V gene encodes CDR1 LNHDA and CDR2 SQIVND (reference sequence). V lost 8 bases and J lost 5, with 16 bases in between. The CDR3 has 13 amino acids. The CDR3, as DNA: TGTGCCAGTGGTAGTCTTAGCGGCCACGAGCAGTACTTC. It codes for CASGSLSGHEQYF.

The chain has TRBV7-2 and TRBJ2-3; 9 bases are a match to TRBD2. CDR1 is SGHTA and CDR2 is FQGNSA in the germline V gene. V lost 2 bases to trimming and J lost 0 bases; unmatched junction nucleotides: 6. The CDR3 sequence is 17 residues long. The CDR3 DNA follows: TGTGCCAGCAGCTTAAGCAGGCGGGGGGGAAGCACAGATACGCAGTATTTT. Translation: CASSLSRRGGSTDTQYF.

This clone was counted a single time. This sequence joins TRBV7-6 and TRBJ2-5; 9 bases align to TRBD2. V trimming: 1 base; J trimming: 5 bases; junction bases outside the gene matches: 5. CDR1 is SGHVS, CDR2 FNYEAQ, per germline. The CDR3 spans 15 residues. The CDR3 sequence: CASSLELAGAETQYF. In nucleotides, the CDR3 is TGTGCCAGCAGCTTAGAGTTAGCGGGGGCGGAGACCCAGTACTTC.

This sequence joins TRBV6-5 and TRBJ1-1; D may be TRBD1 (6 bases). The ends were cut back, 2 bases at V and 1 base at J, with 11 bases in the middle. The germline gives CDR1 MNHEY, CDR2 SVGAGI. CDR3 length: 15 residues. DNA for the CDR3: TGTGCCAGCAGTTACGTCGGACAGCCGAACACTGAAGCTTTCTTT. Translation: CASSYVGQPNTEAFF.

The chain links TRBV5-6 to TRBJ2-2; 7 bases fit TRBD1. The CDR3 spans 16 residues. V lost 4 bases to trimming and J lost 3 bases; unmatched junction nucleotides: 9. CDR1 and CDR2 (germline): SGHDT, YYEEEE. The CDR3 loop is CASSRVNRGDTGELFF. CDR3 DNA: TGTGCCAGCAGCCGGGTAAACAGGGGAGACACCGGGGAGCTGTTTTTT.

The CDR3 DNA reads as TGTGCCAGCAGCTTAGGGATGGCAGGGGGCCCGAATGAGCAGTTCTTC. Amino acid sequence: CASSLGMAGGPNEQFF. The V gene is TRBV13, the J gene TRBJ2-1; 8 nucleotides match TRBD1. The CDR3 covers 16 residues. Looked up from germline, CDR1 is PRHDT and CDR2 is FYEKMQ (reference sequence). V lost 0 bases to trimming and J lost 7 bases; unmatched junction nucleotides: 8.

The chain uses TRBV5-1 and TRBJ2-1; D is possibly TRBD2 (5 bases). Per germline, CDR1 SGHRS and CDR2 YFSETQ. Trimming took 7 bases from V and 0 from J, leaving 11 bases between them. The CDR3 is made up of 14 amino acids. This CDR3 is CASQDSSSYNEQFF. The CDR3 DNA reads as TGCGCCAGCCAGGACTCGAGCTCCTACAATGAGCAGTTCTTC.

The CDR3 DNA follows: TGTGCCAGCAGCCCGTTGGGGGGGCCTAATTCACCCCTCCACTTT. Its translation: CASSPLGGPNSPLHF. The chain uses TRBV6-5 and TRBJ1-6; tentative D call: TRBD1 (6 bases). Germline CDR1 is MNHEY and CDR2 is SVGAGI. Trimming took off 6 bases at V and 6 bases at J, with 15 bases between the two ends. This CDR3 region has 15 residues.

This chain joins TRBV7-9 and TRBJ2-5; D is perhaps TRBD1 (5 bases). Germline V gene lookup returns CDR1 SEHNR and CDR2 FQNEAQ (reference sequence). V gave up 3 bases and J gave up 0 bases, with 11 bases separating them. The CDR3 totals 15 residues. CDR3 region: CASSFPGPYQETQYF. CDR3 in DNA: TGTGCCAGCAGCTTCCCAGGGCCGTACCAAGAGACCCAGTACTTC.

This clone was counted once. CDR3 region: CASSQDLGDLNTEAFF. In DNA form, the CDR3 reads TGCGCCAGCAGCCAAGATCTGGGGGACTTGAACACTGAAGCTTTCTTT. V and J are TRBV4-1 and TRBJ1-1; D perhaps matches TRBD1 (5 bases). Germline V CDR1 and CDR2: MGHRA, YSYEKL. The CDR3 is 16 residues long. V lost 0 bases, J lost 0 bases, and 11 bases lay in between.

The chain links TRBV30 to TRBJ1-2, with D possibly TRBD1 on 6 matching bases. CDR3 size: 11 residues. Trimming took 3 bases from V and 11 from J, leaving 13 bases between them. Germline V lookup: CDR1 GTSNPN, CDR2 SVGIG (reference sequence). The CDR3 here is CAWRGAVQYTF. CDR3 sequence (DNA): TGTGCCTGGAGGGGGGCAGTTCAATACACCTTC.

The rearrangement uses TRBV4-2 and TRBJ1-2, with a possible D match to TRBD1 (5 bases). V lost 4 bases and J lost 5, with 17 bases in between. This CDR3 has 15 residues. Germline V gene data show CDR1 as LGHNA and CDR2 as YNFKEQ. CDR3 amino acids: CASSPRDGGGYGYTF. The CDR3 DNA reads as TGTGCCAGCAGCCCACGTGACGGCGGGGGGTATGGCTACACCTTC.

The chain links TRBV5-6 to TRBJ1-1; no clear D gene. Between the trimmed V and J ends, which lost 4 bases and 4 bases, there was a span of 8 bases. This CDR3 is built from 12 residues. Per the germline V gene, CDR1 is SGHDT and CDR2 is YYEEEE. Here the CDR3 reads CASSQVGTEAFF. CDR3 sequence (DNA): TGTGCCAGCAGCCAGGTGGGCACTGAAGCTTTCTTT. Full variable domain (remainder filled in from reference TRBV5-6 and TRBJ1-1): DAGVTQSPTHLIKTRGQQVTLRCSPKSGHDTVSWYQQALGQGPQFIFQYYEEEERQRGNFPDRFSGHQFPNYSSELNVNALLLGDSALYLCASSQVGTEAFFGQGTRLTVV.

This chain connects TRBV19 to TRBJ1-5; 8 bases fit TRBD1. After removal of 5 bases from V and 1 base from J, the junction contained 4 bases not matched to a gene. CDR1 is LNHDA, CDR2 SQIVND, per germline (reference sequence). The CDR3 runs to 15 residues. DNA for the CDR3: TGTGCCAGTAGTTACGGGACAGGAAGCAATCAGCCCCAGCATTTT. Amino acid sequence: CASSYGTGSNQPQHF.

The V gene is TRBV13, the J gene TRBJ2-7, with a tentative D call TRBD1 (6 bases). Trimming took 0 bases from V and 2 from J, leaving 11 bases between them. The germline gives CDR1 PRHDT, CDR2 FYEKMQ (reference sequence). The CDR3 sequence is 15 residues long. The CDR3 loop reads CASSLGNRAPYEQYF. CDR3 DNA sequence: TGTGCCAGCAGCTTAGGAAACAGGGCACCCTACGAGCAGTACTTC.